Following are 23 T cell receptor beta chains from one sample sequenced in a study of T cell responses to AZD1222 COVID-19 vaccine. Sequenced by immunoSEQ multiplex PCR; TCRdb stores in-frame clones only, minus some. The data contain 150,000 to 200,000 clones, 80% to 95% of them singletons. The input for sequencing was peripheral blood, taken 28 days after the second AZD1222 dose. All receptors derive from an adult who received the AZD1222 COVID-19 vaccine.

This chain joins TRBV4-1 and TRBJ2-5, with D possibly being TRBD2 (7 bases). V was pared by 0 bases and J by 5 bases, with 16 bases between. Germline CDR1 is MGHRA and CDR2 is YSYEKL. This CDR3 spans 16 amino acids. CDR3 amino acids: CASSQDSVGGAETQYF. DNA of the CDR3: TGCGCCAGCAGCCAAGATTCAGTGGGGGGGGCGGAGACCCAGTACTTC.

The chain recombines TRBV4-1 with TRBJ2-7; the match to TRBD1 covers 8 bases. The germline CDR1 and CDR2 sequences are MGHRA and YSYEKL. The CDR3 is made up of 14 amino acids. J gave up 2 bases and V 3 bases, and 3 bases lay outside the gene matches. The CDR3 here is CASSQTGDPYEQYF. CDR3 nucleotides: TGCGCCAGCAGCCAGACAGGGGACCCCTACGAGCAGTACTTC.

The rearrangement links TRBV20-1 to TRBJ1-6; D call uncertain. Per the germline V gene, CDR1 is DFQATT and CDR2 is SNEGSKA (reference sequence). The CDR3 is 11 residues long. The ends were cut back, 1 base at V and 14 bases at J, with 9 bases in the middle. This CDR3 reads CSARGSMSLHF. The DNA for the CDR3 is TGCAGTGCTAGAGGGAGCATGTCCCTCCACTTT.

The V gene is TRBV19, the J gene TRBJ2-1, with a weak D call TRBD1 (5 bases). The germline gives CDR1 LNHDA, CDR2 SQIVND (reference sequence). Trimming took 3 bases from V and 10 from J, leaving 19 bases between them. The CDR3 extends over 15 amino acids. CDR3 region: CASSMGRAGINEQFF. CDR3 bases: TGTGCCAGTAGTATGGGCAGAGCAGGGATTAACGAGCAGTTCTTC. Variable domain in full (rest from reference TRBV19 and TRBJ2-1): DGGITQSPKYLFRKEGQNVTLSCEQNLNHDAMYWYRQDPGQGLRLIYYSQIVNDFQKGDIAEGYSVSREKKESFPLTVTSAQKNPTAFYLCASSMGRAGINEQFFGPGTRLTVL.

The V call is TRBV5-5, the J call TRBJ2-7, with TRBD1 matching 8 bases. The V segment lost 2 bases and the J segment 3 bases; nucleotides outside the gene matches: 4. CDR1 and CDR2 (germline): SGHKS, YYEKEE (reference sequence). The CDR3 totals 14 residues. The CDR3 protein is CASSFGGQGYEQYF. The CDR3 DNA reads as TGTGCCAGCAGCTTTGGTGGACAGGGCTACGAGCAGTACTTC.

V is TRBV6-5 and J is TRBJ1-5; D is unclear. The CDR3 loop spans 12 amino acids. V was clipped by 5 bases and J by 3 bases, with 5 bases between them. Germline CDR1 and CDR2: MNHEY and SVGAGI. The CDR3 protein is CASSLSNQPQHF. The CDR3 nucleotides read TGTGCCAGCAGTCTCTCCAATCAGCCCCAGCATTTT.

The V call is TRBV5-1, the J call TRBJ2-2; TRBD1 aligns across 11 bases. The CDR3 has 15 amino acids. CDR1 is SGHRS and CDR2 is YFSETQ in the germline V gene. After removal of 4 bases from V and 7 bases from J, the junction contained 6 bases not matched to a gene. The CDR3 nucleotides are TGCGCCAGCAGCCTAGGACAGGGGGCCCTCGGGGAGCTGTTTTTT. Amino acids: CASSLGQGALGELFF.

The rearrangement links TRBV6-5 to TRBJ1-3, with D possibly being TRBD1 (5 bases). This CDR3 has 15 amino acids. V was pared by 6 bases and J by 0 bases, with 12 bases between. Looked up from germline, CDR1 is MNHEY and CDR2 is SVGAGI. In DNA, the CDR3 is TGTGCCAGCAGAAGGGACCGCGTCTCTGGAAACACCATATATTTT. Encoded protein: CASRRDRVSGNTIYF.

The chain combines TRBV5-8 with TRBJ1-5, with D hard to call. The CDR3 is 15 amino acids. Germline V gene sequence: CDR1 SGHTS, CDR2 YDEGEE. V lost 0 bases to trimming and J lost 4 bases, with 11 bases between them. The CDR3 loop is CASSLAPRVNQPQHF. The DNA for the CDR3 is TGTGCCAGCAGCTTGGCCCCCCGGGTAAATCAGCCCCAGCATTTT.

The chain is built from TRBV2 and TRBJ1-6; a weak D match, TRBD1 (6 bases). The CDR3 consists of 15 residues. V shed 2 bases and J shed 7 bases, with 12 bases lying between them. Germline lookup yields CDR1 SNHLY and CDR2 FYNNEI. The CDR3 sequence is CASSELQGQNSPLHF. For the CDR3, the DNA is TGTGCCAGCAGTGAATTGCAGGGGCAGAATTCACCCCTCCACTTT.

The rearrangement uses TRBV4-1 and TRBJ1-1; a weak D match, TRBD1 (5 bases). Germline loops: CDR1 MGHRA, CDR2 YSYEKL. The CDR3 is 16 residues long. Trimming left V 1 base short and J 1 base short, with 13 bases between. The CDR3 loop is CASSQGPPGKNTEAFF. As DNA, the CDR3 is TGCGCCAGCAGCCAAGGCCCCCCAGGGAAGAACACTGAAGCTTTCTTT.

This clone was seen a few times. The rearrangement links TRBV4-2 to TRBJ1-1; the D gene is possibly TRBD1 (5 bases). This CDR3 comprises 12 residues. The V gene lost 0 bases and the J gene lost 13 bases, with 12 bases spanning the gap. Germline V gene data show CDR1 as LGHNA and CDR2 as YNFKEQ. CDR3 DNA sequence: TGTGCCAGCAGCCAAGATATGGGGGAGGGTTTCTTT. Protein: CASSQDMGEGFF.

The V and J genes are TRBV9 and TRBJ2-5, with 9 bases aligning to TRBD1. CDR3 size: 14 residues. V was pared by 3 bases and J by 5 bases, with 5 bases of the junction left unmatched. CDR1 is SGDLS and CDR2 is YYNGEE in the germline V gene. The CDR3 is CASSDTGGWETQYF. As DNA, the CDR3 is TGTGCCAGCAGCGATACAGGGGGCTGGGAGACCCAGTACTTC. Full variable domain (rest looked up from reference TRBV9 and TRBJ2-5): DSGVTQTPKHLITATGQRVTLRCSPRSGDLSVYWYQQSLDQGLQFLIQYYNGEERAKGNILERFSAQQFPDLHSELNLSSLELGDSALYFCASSDTGGWETQYFGPGTRLLVL.

V is TRBV2 and J is TRBJ1-4, with D unclear. The germline V gene encodes CDR1 SNHLY and CDR2 FYNNEI. The ends were cut back, 7 bases at V and 0 bases at J, with 9 bases in the middle. CDR3 length equals 14 residues. Here the CDR3 reads CASKADSTNEKLFF. CDR3 in DNA: TGTGCCAGCAAGGCAGACTCAACTAATGAAAAACTGTTTTTT.

The V call is TRBV9, the J call TRBJ2-3, with TRBD2 as a possible D gene (6 bases). V gave up 0 bases and J gave up 2 bases, with 10 bases separating them. Germline assignment: CDR1 SGDLS and CDR2 YYNGEE. The CDR3 totals 15 residues. As DNA, the CDR3 is TGTGCCAGCAGCGTAGGTGGACTACTCACAGATACGCAGTATTTT. Amino acid sequence: CASSVGGLLTDTQYF.

The gene calls are TRBV5-1 and TRBJ2-1; D tentatively fits TRBD1 or TRBD2 (5 bases each). Trimming stripped 2 bases from V and 5 bases from J, with 8 bases between. Germline V gives CDR1 SGHRS, CDR2 YFSETQ. The CDR3 runs 13 residues. The CDR3 spells CASSFGADNEQFF. In nucleotides, the CDR3 is TGCGCCAGCAGCTTCGGGGCCGACAATGAGCAGTTCTTC.

This rearrangement joins TRBV6-5 to TRBJ1-5; D is ambiguous. This CDR3 region has 13 residues. Germline lookup yields CDR1 MNHEY and CDR2 SVGAGI. V lost 6 bases and J 3 bases, leaving 9 bases between the germline ends. CDR3: CASSPRLNQPQHF. CDR3 coding DNA: TGTGCCAGCAGCCCCCGGCTCAATCAGCCCCAGCATTTT.

The chain employs TRBV15 and TRBJ2-7; 8 bases align to TRBD1. V lost 6 bases to trimming and J lost 2 bases; unmatched junction nucleotides: 6. The CDR3 length is 14 residues. In germline, CDR1 is LNHNV, CDR2 YYDKDF (reference sequence). The CDR3 sequence is CATSQGASPYEQYF. The CDR3 region has the DNA TGTGCCACCAGTCAGGGGGCATCACCCTACGAGCAGTACTTC.

As concerns this clone: One end of the junction fails to match germline, which may point to a read error. J is TRBJ2-7 and V is TRBV7-7; a possible D gene is TRBD2 (6 bases). The CDR3 covers 12 residues. Germline V lookup: CDR1 SSHAT, CDR2 FNYEAQ (reference sequence). CDR3 bases: TGTGCTAGCAGCTTACCTGGGGGGAGGAGGTACTTC. It specifies CASSLPGGRRYF.

The CDR3 is CASSLGGTGGVYGYTF. CDR3 in DNA: TGTGCCAGCAGCTTAGGGGGGACAGGGGGTGTCTATGGCTACACCTTC. The chain employs TRBV7-2 and TRBJ1-2; 11 nucleotides match TRBD1. From germline, CDR1 is SGHTA and CDR2 FQGNSA. V gave up 1 base and J gave up 4 bases; unmatched junction bases: 5. The CDR3 length is 16 residues.

This chain joins TRBV6-5 and TRBJ1-2; the D is unclear. The germline gives CDR1 MNHEY, CDR2 SVGAGI. V lost 6 bases and J lost 4, with 12 bases in between. The CDR3 is 13 residues long. The CDR3 coding sequence is TGTGCCAGCAGGACGGGAGGGTCCTATGGCTACACCTTC. This gives the protein CASRTGGSYGYTF.

The rearrangement joins TRBV9 to TRBJ2-3; D ambiguous. Germline V gene lookup returns CDR1 SGDLS and CDR2 YYNGEE. V gave up 0 bases and J gave up 2 bases, with 10 bases separating them. This CDR3 comprises 15 residues. The CDR3 DNA is TGTGCCAGCAGCGTAGCTGGAGATTACACAGATACGCAGTATTTT. Protein: CASSVAGDYTDTQYF.

The V and J genes are TRBV18 and TRBJ1-5; TRBD1 is a possible D gene (5 bases). The CDR3 is made up of 16 amino acids. CDR1 and CDR2 from the germline V gene are KGHSH and LQKENI. V lost 0 bases, J lost 7 bases, and 16 bases lay in between. The CDR3 region is CASSPPVGQGNQPQHF. CDR3 sequence (DNA): TGTGCCAGCTCACCACCTGTCGGGCAGGGAAACCAGCCCCAGCATTTT.